One T cell receptor (beta chain) is described in this entry. The sample belongs to a study of control samples from healthy donors and cancer patients. Using immunoSEQ multiplex PCR, the repertoire was profiled, and TCRdb retains in-frame clones only, with some absent. The sample has roughly 100,000 clones; roughly 89% are singletons. Germline CDR1 LGHNA, CDR2 YNFKEQ. The junction had 9 bases not matched to a gene; V was cut back by 1 base and J by 6 bases. This CDR3 is built from 15 residues. The receptor was isolated from a human donor in good health. The donor label of this sample is uncertain. Source material: blood. The V call is TRBV4-2, the J call TRBJ2-7; TRBD2 aligns across 7 bases. The CDR3 loop reads CASSQGLGREGEQYF. The CDR3 DNA is TGTGCCAGCAGCCAAGGGTTGGGCAGGGAGGGCGAGCAGTACTTC.